This T cell receptor (beta chain) was observed in a study of CD8+CD57+ T cells in acquired aplastic anemia. Study results and limitations: Simpson's diversity of CD8+ cells was not significantly different in patients compared with controls. Shared by patients and controls, almost 30 CD8+ CDR3s were abundant in patients.

The V end was cut by 1 base, the J end by 7 bases, with 11 bases between. Germline lookup yields CDR1 KGHSH and CDR2 LQKENI. This CDR3 is 13 amino acids long. CDR3 and TCR beta VDJ profiling relied on a genomic DNA template. TCRdb reprocessed the reads with MiXCR, giving one entry per CDR3 protein. The table lists fewer than 100,000 distinct CDR3 sequences, roughly half of them singletons. Turning to this clonotype: Its antigen is not identified.

This chain joins TRBV18 and TRBJ2-7, with D perhaps given as TRBD1 or TRBD2 (5 bases each). The TCR sequence derives from a human donor in good health, serving as a control. The material sequenced was sorted CD4+, CD8+, or CD8+CD57+ T cells (not recorded which) from PBMCs. The chain's CDR3 is CASSPLEWGEQYF. CDR3 bases: TGTGCCAGCTCACCACTGGAGTGGGGGGAGCAGTACTTC.